This passage covers 29 T cell receptor beta chains from one sample sequenced in a study of blood T cell repertoires in COVID-19. The protocol was immunoSEQ multiplex PCR, while the TCRdb copy is restricted to in-frame clones and leaves out a portion. Here the sample spans 150,000 to 200,000 clones, more than 80% being singletons. Sequencing was performed on peripheral blood. These TCRs come from a woman aged 60-70 years with COVID-19, enrolled during active disease.

The chain carries TRBV10-3 and TRBJ1-3; 7 positions match TRBD1. This CDR3 contains 14 residues. V trimming: 3 bases; J trimming: 2 bases; junction bases outside the gene matches: 1. The germline CDR1 and CDR2 sequences are ENHRY and SYGVKD. Here the CDR3 reads CAISDRGAGNTIYF. The DNA for the CDR3 is TGTGCCATCAGTGACAGGGGGGCTGGAAACACCATATATTTT.

This rearrangement joins TRBV4-2 to TRBJ2-2; D perhaps matches TRBD1 (5 bases). CDR3 size: 15 residues. V lost 1 base, J lost 2 bases, and 8 bases lay in between. The V gene's germline CDR1 is LGHNA and CDR2 YNFKEQ. In DNA, the CDR3 is TGTGCCAGCAGCCAAGGGACATATAACACCGGGGAGCTGTTTTTT. Protein sequence: CASSQGTYNTGELFF.

The CDR3 DNA follows: TGTGCCAGCAGCCGGTGGACAGCCTCCTACGAGCAGTACTTC. Its translation: CASSRWTASYEQYF. This chain connects TRBV4-2 to TRBJ2-7; possibly TRBD1 for D (6 bases). In germline, CDR1 is LGHNA, CDR2 YNFKEQ. V was shortened by 4 bases and J by 0 bases, with 10 bases between the two germline ends. The CDR3 consists of 14 residues.

CDR3 nucleotide sequence: TGTGCCAGCAGGTGGGACAGTTTTAACTCTGGAAACACCATATATTTT. Translation: CASRWDSFNSGNTIYF. The chain carries TRBV2 and TRBJ1-3; 7 bases map to TRBD1. Trimming at V came to 6 bases and at J to 0 bases, leaving 8 bases not matched to a gene. This CDR3 region has 16 residues. Germline V lookup: CDR1 SNHLY, CDR2 FYNNEI.

This chain joins TRBV9 and TRBJ2-5, with no clear D. With 4 bases removed from V and 5 bases from J, the gap between germline ends came to 12 bases. The CDR3 runs to 13 residues. The germline CDR1 and CDR2 sequences are SGDLS and YYNGEE. This chain's CDR3 is CASSTPPEETQYF. CDR3 DNA: TGTGCCAGCAGCACCCCTCCCGAGGAGACCCAGTACTTC.

This chain joins TRBV5-1 and TRBJ2-5; 9 positions agree with TRBD1. CDR1 and CDR2 from the germline V gene are SGHRS and YFSETQ. The CDR3 spans 15 residues. J was trimmed by 2 bases and V by 4 bases; bases with no gene match: 6. In DNA form, the CDR3 reads TGCGCCAGCAGCGCCATGACAGGGGGTCAAGAGACCCAGTACTTC. Translating it yields CASSAMTGGQETQYF.

The rearrangement joins TRBV12-3 or TRBV12-4 to TRBJ2-2, with D possibly TRBD1 on 6 matching bases. The CDR3 contains 13 residues. Trimming took off 5 bases at V and 6 bases at J, with 10 bases between the two ends. The CDR3 region has the DNA TGTGCCAGCAGTGACAGGCGTTCCGGGGAGCTGTTTTTT. Translated, it gives CASSDRRSGELFF.

The chain combines TRBV9 with TRBJ2-2, with unresolved D. The CDR3 length is 16 residues. V gave up 3 bases and J gave up 4 bases, with 16 bases separating them. Germline CDR1 is SGDLS and CDR2 is YYNGEE. The CDR3 DNA is TGTGCCAGCAGCGGGCGGAACTTCGATATCACCGGGGAGCTGTTTTTT. The encoded protein is CASSGRNFDITGELFF.

The count of this clone is one. The chain couples TRBV4-1 to TRBJ1-2, with 9 bases fitting TRBD1. The V and J ends lost 3 bases and 3 bases, in that order; junction bases with no gene match: 14. Per germline, CDR1 MGHRA and CDR2 YSYEKL. The length of the CDR3 is 18 residues. Here the CDR3 reads CASSQTTGGHGNDYGYTF. CDR3 nucleotide sequence: TGCGCCAGCAGCCAGACGACAGGGGGACATGGTAACGACTATGGCTACACCTTC.

The chain employs TRBV7-8 and TRBJ2-5; unclear D gene. V shed 7 bases and J shed 1 base, with 16 bases lying between them. Germline V lookup: CDR1 SGHVS, CDR2 FQNEAQ. The CDR3 extends over 15 amino acids. Here the CDR3 DNA reads TGTGCCAGCACCGTGGCCGCGCGGATCCAAGAGACCCAGTACTTC. Protein sequence: CASTVAARIQETQYF.

The chain has TRBV7-2 and TRBJ1-2, with 7 bases identical to TRBD1. The CDR3 has 13 amino acids. Trimming took 3 bases from V and 3 from J; bases not matched to a gene: 1. Germline values: CDR1 SGHTA, CDR2 FQGNSA. For the CDR3, the DNA is TGTGCCAGCAGCTTCCAGGGGGACTATGGCTACACCTTC. This gives the protein CASSFQGDYGYTF.

This clone has only one observation. This rearrangement joins TRBV2 to TRBJ1-1; tentatively, D is TRBD1 (6 bases). V was trimmed by 7 bases and J by 1 base, leaving 10 bases between them. CDR3 length: 13 amino acids. Germline assignment: CDR1 SNHLY and CDR2 FYNNEI. The CDR3 DNA sequence: TGTGCCAGCATCAAGGACAGGAACACTGAAGCTTTCTTT. Its translation: CASIKDRNTEAFF.

The gene calls are TRBV6-6 and TRBJ1-2; a possible D gene is TRBD1 (6 bases). The CDR3 loop spans 16 amino acids. Trimming stripped 2 bases from V and 3 bases from J, with 16 bases between. The V gene's germline CDR1 is MNHNY and CDR2 SVGAGI (reference sequence). The CDR3 DNA sequence: TGTGCCAGCAGTTACGATCGGACAGTGGCCCACTATGGCTACACCTTC. Its protein is CASSYDRTVAHYGYTF.

V usage is TRBV6-4 and J usage is TRBJ2-3; D is uncertain. The CDR3 loop spans 14 amino acids. V lost 3 bases and J lost 2, with 9 bases in between. Germline CDR1 is MRHNA and CDR2 is SNTAGT. The CDR3 region is CASSEASFTDTQYF. The CDR3 DNA reads as TGTGCCAGCAGTGAAGCTAGTTTCACAGATACGCAGTATTTT.

The chain couples TRBV9 to TRBJ2-1, with 8 bases that match TRBD2. J was trimmed by 0 bases and V by 1 base; bases with no gene match: 12. The germline V gene encodes CDR1 SGDLS and CDR2 YYNGEE. The length of the CDR3 is 19 residues. This chain's CDR3 is CASSVHGAGARSSYNEQFF. The DNA of the CDR3 is TGTGCCAGCAGCGTACACGGAGCGGGGGCCCGGAGCTCCTACAATGAGCAGTTCTTC.

The chain joins TRBV11-2 to TRBJ2-5; no reliable D call. The V end lost 6 bases, the J end lost 5 bases, and 10 bases lay between the germline ends. CDR3 length equals 12 residues. Germline V gives CDR1 SGHAT, CDR2 FQNNGV. CDR3 amino acids: CASSRNLETQYF. The CDR3 region has the DNA TGTGCCAGCAGTAGAAACTTGGAGACCCAGTACTTC.

The V call is TRBV24-1, the J call TRBJ1-5; tentative D call: TRBD1 (6 bases). The V and J ends lost 3 bases and 3 bases respectively, with 8 bases between them. Per the germline V gene, CDR1 is KGHDR and CDR2 is SFDVKD. The CDR3 is made up of 14 amino acids. CDR3 sequence reads: CATSDGQTNQPQHF. Here the CDR3 DNA reads TGTGCCACCAGTGATGGACAGACCAATCAGCCCCAGCATTTT.

The chain has TRBV6-2 or TRBV6-3 and TRBJ2-5; no reliable D call. With 0 bases removed from V and 6 bases from J, the gap between germline ends came to 5 bases. CDR3 length equals 12 residues. Germline V gene data show CDR1 as MNHEY and CDR2 as SVGEGT. The CDR3 nucleotides read TGTGCCAGCAGTTACTCGAGGAAGACCCAGTACTTC. Translating gives CASSYSRKTQYF.

The chain joins TRBV18 to TRBJ1-1; D gene uncertain. There are 14 residues in the CDR3. Germline CDR1 and CDR2: KGHSH and LQKENI. Between the trimmed V and J ends, which lost 6 bases and 5 bases, there was a span of 16 bases. The CDR3 sequence: CASSQAGGRTEAFF. CDR3 DNA sequence: TGTGCCAGCTCTCAGGCGGGTGGGAGGACTGAAGCTTTCTTT.

The chain is built from TRBV7-3 and TRBJ2-1; tentative D call: TRBD2 (5 bases). There are 15 residues in the CDR3. Trimming pared 5 bases from V and 5 bases from J, leaving 16 bases between. Germline V gene data show CDR1 as SGHTA and CDR2 as FQGTGA. CDR3 nucleotides: TGTGCCAGCAGCCCACGAAACAGCGGCAACAATGAGCAGTTCTTC. Protein sequence: CASSPRNSGNNEQFF.

The V call is TRBV3-1 (or the pseudogene TRBV3-2), the J call TRBJ2-1, with no clear D. V lost 2 bases and J 4 bases, leaving 6 bases between the germline ends. The CDR3 spans 13 residues. The germline V gene encodes CDR1 LGHDT and CDR2 YNNKEL (reference sequence). In DNA, the CDR3 is TGTGCCAGCAGCCAACTGCGGTACAATGAGCAGTTCTTC. The encoded protein is CASSQLRYNEQFF.

This chain links TRBV7-3 with TRBJ2-3, with 8 bases matching TRBD1. The germline V gene has CDR1 SGHTA and CDR2 FQGTGA. V lost 4 bases to trimming and J lost 2 bases; unmatched junction nucleotides: 5. This CDR3 region has 15 residues. CDR3 nucleotides: TGTGCCAGCAGCTCGACAGGGGAAGTCACAGATACGCAGTATTTT. As protein: CASSSTGEVTDTQYF. The whole variable domain, remainder taken from reference TRBV7-3 and TRBJ2-3, is GAGVSQTPSNKVTEKGKYVELRCDPISGHTALYWYRQSLGQGPEFLIYFQGTGAADDSGLPNDRFFAVRPEGSVSTLKIQRTERGDSAVYLCASSSTGEVTDTQYFGPGTRLTVL.

This chain uses TRBV3-1 (or the pseudogene TRBV3-2) with TRBJ1-1; possible D gene TRBD1, 6 bases. Deletions cut 3 bases from V and 1 base from J, with 15 bases between. Germline V lookup: CDR1 LGHDT, CDR2 YNNKEL (reference sequence). This CDR3 contains 16 residues. The CDR3 coding sequence is TGTGCCAGCAGCCACTCCCGGGGGGCCGCGAACACTGAAGCTTTCTTT. Translation: CASSHSRGAANTEAFF.

Here the CDR3 DNA reads TGTGCCAGCAGTGAAAAACTACAGGGGAGCGAGCAGTACTTC. It specifies CASSEKLQGSEQYF. V gene TRBV25-1 combines with J gene TRBJ2-7; 7 bases match TRBD1. Germline loops: CDR1 MGHDK, CDR2 SYGVNS. This CDR3 spans 14 amino acids. The ends lost 2 bases at V and 6 bases at J; junction bases unmatched: 7.

The rearrangement links TRBV18 to TRBJ1-2; 11 nucleotides match TRBD1. Trimming at V came to 4 bases and at J to 13 bases, leaving 17 bases not matched to a gene. This CDR3 contains 16 residues. Germline lookup yields CDR1 KGHSH and CDR2 LQKENI. CDR3 nucleotides: TGTGCCAGCTCACTCACATACCGGGACAGGGGGTATGGCGGCACCTTC. This sequence encodes CASSLTYRDRGYGGTF.

The chain has TRBV18 and TRBJ1-2; D is unclear. Trimming removed 1 base at V and 6 bases at J, with 12 bases between. CDR3 length equals 14 residues. Germline V CDR1 and CDR2: KGHSH, LQKENI. The CDR3 spells CASSPRRESDGYTF. The CDR3 nucleotides read TGTGCCAGCTCACCACGGCGGGAAAGTGATGGCTACACCTTC.

The chain combines TRBV6-5 with TRBJ1-2; TRBD1 might be the D (5 bases). Looked up from germline, CDR1 is MNHEY and CDR2 is SVGAGI. This CDR3 has 13 amino acids. V was pared by 6 bases and J by 8 bases, with 16 bases between. This chain's CDR3 is CASSTRRGEGYTF. CDR3 nucleotide sequence: TGTGCCAGCAGCACCAGAAGGGGCGAAGGCTACACCTTC.

The chain combines TRBV7-2 with TRBJ1-4; TRBD1 is a possible D gene (5 bases). Deletions cut 2 bases from V and 8 bases from J, with 12 bases between. The CDR3 length is 14 residues. Germline lookup yields CDR1 SGHTA and CDR2 FQGNSA. The CDR3: CASSLQGTSEKLFF. The CDR3 nucleotides read TGTGCCAGCAGCTTACAGGGAACTTCCGAAAAACTGTTTTTT.

The chain combines TRBV7-9 with TRBJ1-2; the match to TRBD1 covers 12 bases. The CDR3 sequence is 15 residues long. The V and J ends lost 5 bases and 4 bases, in that order; junction bases with no gene match: 5. Germline V gives CDR1 SEHNR, CDR2 FQNEAQ (reference sequence). As DNA, the CDR3 is TGTGCCAGCAGCGGGGACAGGGGGCAAATCTATGGCTACACCTTC. Its protein is CASSGDRGQIYGYTF.